This T cell receptor beta chain originates from a study of regulatory T cells in long-lasting Graves disease. V lost 1 base and J 9 bases, leaving 10 bases between the germline ends. The CDR3 has 13 residues. CDR1 and CDR2 (germline): MGHDK, SYGVNS. The time point is: newly diagnosed GD, antithyroid drugs for less than 3 months. RNA extracted from PBMCs served as the sequencing template. As for this clonotype: Its antigen remains unknown.

Findings of the study overall: Those with persistent disease had in common more public clonotypes (about 2,500) than new patients (roughly 1,000).

Investigators prepared the TCR beta libraries by applying iRepertoire HTBI primers and Arm-PCR of CDR3 regions. TCRdb re-derived calls from the multiplex PCR reads in MiXCR, one entry per CDR3 protein. The repertoire includes about 540,000 distinct CDR3 sequences, around an eighth of them detected once, and 8.5% to 10% sits in the top ten. The data were also submitted as part of a second study, on T cells in Graves' hyperthyroidism and ophthalmopathy.

The chain recombines TRBV25-1 with TRBJ2-1; D not resolved. This TCR was sampled from a man in his thirties or forties with Graves disease. Sample: peripheral blood mononuclear cells (PBMCs), taken at new diagnosis, from a patient treated with antithyroid drugs. The CDR3 reads CASSEWALLEQFF. For the CDR3, the DNA is TGTGCCAGCAGTGAATGGGCTCTTCTTGAGCAGTTCTTC.